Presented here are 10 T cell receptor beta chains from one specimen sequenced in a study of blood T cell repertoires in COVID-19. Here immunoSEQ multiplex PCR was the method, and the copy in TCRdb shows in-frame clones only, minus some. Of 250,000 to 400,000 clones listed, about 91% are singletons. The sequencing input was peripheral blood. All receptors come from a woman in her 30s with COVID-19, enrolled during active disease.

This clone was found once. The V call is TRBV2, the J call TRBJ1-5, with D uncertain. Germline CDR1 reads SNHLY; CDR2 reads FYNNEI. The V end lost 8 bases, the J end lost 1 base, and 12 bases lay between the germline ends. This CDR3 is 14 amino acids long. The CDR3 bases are TGTGCCAGCCCCCGAGAGGAAAGCAATCAGCCCCAGCATTTT. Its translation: CASPREESNQPQHF. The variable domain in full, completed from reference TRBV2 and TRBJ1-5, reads EPEVTQTPSHQVTQMGQEVILRCVPISNHLYFYWYRQILGQKVEFLVSFYNNEISEKSEIFDDQFSVERPDGSNFTLKIRSTKLEDSAMYFCASPREESNQPQHFGDGTRLSIL.

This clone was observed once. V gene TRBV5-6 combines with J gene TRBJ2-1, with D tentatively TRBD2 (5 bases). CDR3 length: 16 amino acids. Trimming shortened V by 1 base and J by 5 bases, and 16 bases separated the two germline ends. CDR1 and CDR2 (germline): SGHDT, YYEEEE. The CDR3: CASSLKNFDYNNEQFF. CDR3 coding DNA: TGTGCCAGCAGCTTGAAAAATTTCGACTATAACAATGAGCAGTTCTTC. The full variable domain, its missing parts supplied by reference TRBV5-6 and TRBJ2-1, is DAGVTQSPTHLIKTRGQQVTLRCSPKSGHDTVSWYQQALGQGPQFIFQYYEEEERQRGNFPDRFSGHQFPNYSSELNVNALLLGDSALYLCASSLKNFDYNNEQFFGPGTRLTVL.

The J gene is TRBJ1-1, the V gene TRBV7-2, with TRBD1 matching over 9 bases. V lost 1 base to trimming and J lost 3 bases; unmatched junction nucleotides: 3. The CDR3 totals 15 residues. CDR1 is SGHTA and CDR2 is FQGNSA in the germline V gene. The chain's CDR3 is CASSLGTGGYTEAFF. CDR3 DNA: TGTGCCAGCAGCTTAGGTACAGGGGGCTACACTGAAGCTTTCTTT.

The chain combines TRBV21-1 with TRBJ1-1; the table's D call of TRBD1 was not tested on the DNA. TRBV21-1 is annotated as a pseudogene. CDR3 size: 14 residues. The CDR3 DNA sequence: TGTGCCAGCAGCCTTACAGGGGCGAACACTGAAGCTTTCTTT. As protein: CASSLTGANTEAFF.

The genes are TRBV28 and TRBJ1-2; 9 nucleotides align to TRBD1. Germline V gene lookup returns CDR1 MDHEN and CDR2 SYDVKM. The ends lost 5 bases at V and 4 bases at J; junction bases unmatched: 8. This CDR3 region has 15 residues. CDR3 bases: TGTGCCAGCAGTCAGCCGGGACAGGGACTCTATGGCTACACCTTC. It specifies CASSQPGQGLYGYTF.

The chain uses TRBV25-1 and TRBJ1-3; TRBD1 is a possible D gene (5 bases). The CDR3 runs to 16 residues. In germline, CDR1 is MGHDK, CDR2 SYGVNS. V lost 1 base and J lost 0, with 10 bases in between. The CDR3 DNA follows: TGTGCCAGCAGTGAATCGGGGGTCGCCTCTGGAAACACCATATATTTT. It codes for CASSESGVASGNTIYF.

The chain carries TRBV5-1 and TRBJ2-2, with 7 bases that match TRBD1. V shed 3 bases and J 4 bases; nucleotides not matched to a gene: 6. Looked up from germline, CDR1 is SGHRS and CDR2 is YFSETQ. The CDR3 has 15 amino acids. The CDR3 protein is CASSSRQGGTGELFF. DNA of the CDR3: TGCGCCAGCAGCTCCCGACAGGGTGGCACCGGGGAGCTGTTTTTT.

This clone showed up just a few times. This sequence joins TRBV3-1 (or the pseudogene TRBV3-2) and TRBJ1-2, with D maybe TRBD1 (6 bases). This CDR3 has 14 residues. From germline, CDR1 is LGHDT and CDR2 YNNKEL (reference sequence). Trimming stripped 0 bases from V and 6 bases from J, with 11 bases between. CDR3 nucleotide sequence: TGTGCCAGCAGCCAAGAGACAGGTAATGATGGCTACACCTTC. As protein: CASSQETGNDGYTF.

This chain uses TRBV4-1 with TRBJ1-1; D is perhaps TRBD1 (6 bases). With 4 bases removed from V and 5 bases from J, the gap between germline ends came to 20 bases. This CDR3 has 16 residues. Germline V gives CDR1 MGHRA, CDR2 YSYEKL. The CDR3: CASSPYDGTSRTEAFF. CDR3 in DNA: TGCGCCAGCAGCCCATACGACGGGACATCAAGGACTGAAGCTTTCTTT.

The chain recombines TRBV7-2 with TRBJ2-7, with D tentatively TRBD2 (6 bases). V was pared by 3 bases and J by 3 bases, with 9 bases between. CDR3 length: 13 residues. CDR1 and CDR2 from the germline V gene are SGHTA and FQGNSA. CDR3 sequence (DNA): TGTGCCAGCAGCTTCGGGGGTCTCTACGAGCAGTACTTC. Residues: CASSFGGLYEQYF.